This T cell receptor beta chain stems from a study of blood T cell repertoires in COVID-19. Authors' processing steps: For nucleated cells, counts were estimated from reference gene primer amplification. Using immunoSEQ multiplex PCR, the repertoire was profiled, and TCRdb retains in-frame clones only, with some absent. V, J and clone size are taken as reported in that table, and D and trimming were inferred from the DNA itself. The sample contains 200,000 to 250,000 clones, around 86% of which appear only once. Seattle cases were enrolled at active infection and followed longitudinally. This CDR3 has 13 residues. CDR1 is LNHDA and CDR2 is SQIVND in the germline V gene (reference sequence). The junction had 4 bases not matched to a gene; V was cut back by 5 bases and J by 3 bases.

The sequenced sample consisted of peripheral blood. This sequence was found in an elderly woman with COVID-19, enrolled during active disease. The chain has TRBV19 and TRBJ2-7; 7 bases match TRBD2. The CDR3: CASSPSGRYEQYF. CDR3 nucleotide sequence: TGTGCCAGTAGTCCTAGCGGCCGCTACGAGCAGTACTTC.